The 19 T cell receptor beta chains reported below all come from one sample, sequenced in a study of blood T cell repertoires in COVID-19. Measured with immunoSEQ multiplex PCR; TCRdb has only the in-frame clones, and not every one. Of 150,000 to 200,000 clones detected, 88% appear once; the ten largest clones hold 4% to 5.5%. The sample was peripheral blood. These receptors all stem from a human donor in a cohort sampled during active COVID-19.

The V call is TRBV29-1, the J call TRBJ2-1, with D unclear. V lost 7 bases to trimming and J lost 5 bases, with 6 bases between them. Looked up from germline, CDR1 is SQVTM and CDR2 is ANQGSEA. The CDR3 covers 10 residues. Written as DNA, the CDR3 is TGCAGCGGAAAGCACAATGAGCAGTTCTTC. This encodes CSGKHNEQFF.

This chain links TRBV6-4 with TRBJ2-5, with a possible D match to TRBD2 (5 bases). From germline, CDR1 is MRHNA and CDR2 SNTAGT. The CDR3 extends over 13 amino acids. Trimming left V 6 bases short and J 2 bases short, with 10 bases between. In DNA form, the CDR3 reads TGTGCCAGCAGAGGTCGGGGACAAGAGACCCAGTACTTC. It specifies CASRGRGQETQYF.

The V and J genes are TRBV7-9 and TRBJ2-1; 12 nucleotides align to TRBD2. Germline V gives CDR1 SEHNR, CDR2 FQNEAQ (reference sequence). V lost 7 bases, J lost 7 bases, and 11 bases stayed unmatched. The CDR3 runs to 16 residues. The CDR3 reads CASTLSSGGARNEQFF. In nucleotides, the CDR3 is TGTGCCAGCACCCTTTCTAGCGGGGGGGCGAGGAATGAGCAGTTCTTC.

This clone came up a few times. The chain couples TRBV29-1 to TRBJ2-7; a possible D gene is TRBD2 (6 bases). This CDR3 has 12 residues. CDR1 and CDR2 from the germline V gene are SQVTM and ANQGSEA. Trimming cost V 4 bases and J 3 bases, with 10 bases left between them. The CDR3 coding sequence is TGCAGCGTTGTGCGGGGAAGCTACGAGCAGTACTTC. Translated, it gives CSVVRGSYEQYF.

The chain employs TRBV5-4 and TRBJ2-3; 9 bases fit TRBD2. This CDR3 is built from 14 residues. Germline V gives CDR1 SGHNT, CDR2 YYREEE (reference sequence). V was clipped by 3 bases and J by 6 bases; unmatched bases: 5. CDR3 region: CASSSGLALDTQYF. CDR3 coding DNA: TGTGCCAGCAGCTCGGGACTAGCCTTGGATACGCAGTATTTT.

The chain couples TRBV7-2 to TRBJ1-2; 11 bases fit TRBD1. Trimming at V came to 3 bases and at J to 3 bases, leaving 3 bases not matched to a gene. Germline-derived CDR1 and CDR2 are SGHTA and FQGNSA. The CDR3 is 15 residues long. The DNA of the CDR3 is TGTGCCAGCAGCTTCTGGACAGGGGGCGACTATGGCTACACCTTC. Amino acid sequence: CASSFWTGGDYGYTF. The entire variable domain, with the rest obtained from reference TRBV7-2 and TRBJ1-2, is as follows: GAGVSQSPSNKVTEKGKDVELRCDPISGHTALYWYRQSLGQGLEFLIYFQGNSAPDKSGLPSDRFSAERTGGSVSTLTIQRTQQEDSAVYLCASSFWTGGDYGYTFGSGTRLTVV.

The chain couples TRBV5-4 to TRBJ2-1, with TRBD2 matching over 7 bases. In germline, CDR1 is SGHNT, CDR2 YYREEE (reference sequence). V lost 3 bases to trimming and J lost 8 bases; unmatched junction nucleotides: 8. The CDR3 has 14 amino acids. The CDR3 region is CASSWGGRVDEQFF. The CDR3 DNA follows: TGTGCCAGCAGCTGGGGGGGACGTGTCGATGAGCAGTTCTTC.

This chain links TRBV11-2 with TRBJ2-7; 8 bases fit TRBD2. Germline values: CDR1 SGHAT, CDR2 FQNNGV. The CDR3 spans 15 residues. V lost 7 bases to trimming and J lost 7 bases; unmatched junction nucleotides: 15. CDR3 bases: TGTGCCAGCACCCTAGGGAGTAGCGGGACGGGAGAGCAGTACTTC. Amino acid sequence: CASTLGSSGTGEQYF.

The chain combines TRBV6-1 with TRBJ1-2, with no clear D. V gave up 3 bases and J gave up 7 bases, with 12 bases separating them. The CDR3 has 13 residues. Germline values: CDR1 MNHNS, CDR2 SASEGT. In DNA, the CDR3 is TGTGCCAGCAGTGAGAGGAAAAGCGGTGGCTACACCTTC. It is translated as CASSERKSGGYTF.

The chain uses TRBV19 and TRBJ2-1, with 10 nucleotides matching TRBD2. The V gene end was trimmed by 6 bases and the J gene end by 4 bases; junction bases not matched to a gene: 15. The V gene's germline CDR1 is LNHDA and CDR2 SQIVND (reference sequence). This CDR3 has 18 amino acids. CDR3: CASSRTPFSGRAYNEQFF. DNA for the CDR3: TGTGCCAGTAGCCGTACGCCCTTCAGCGGGAGGGCTTACAATGAGCAGTTCTTC.

The chain is built from TRBV6-2 or TRBV6-3 and TRBJ2-7; D perhaps matches TRBD1 (6 bases). V was trimmed by 5 bases and J by 5 bases, leaving 16 bases between them. This CDR3 comprises 14 residues. Germline-derived CDR1 and CDR2 are MNHEY and SVGEGT. The CDR3 bases are TGTGCCAGCAGTCAGACAGGAATTAGAAACGAGCAGTACTTC. Translated: CASSQTGIRNEQYF.

The chain has TRBV9 and TRBJ1-2; D is undetermined. Germline loops: CDR1 SGDLS, CDR2 YYNGEE. Deletions cut 5 bases from V and 7 bases from J, with 15 bases between. This CDR3 spans 13 amino acids. CDR3 sequence (DNA): TGTGCCAGCAGTCCAGGTCTGCGCCGTGGCTACACCTTC. The encoded protein is CASSPGLRRGYTF. Looking up the rest from reference TRBV9 and TRBJ1-2 gives the full variable domain: DSGVTQTPKHLITATGQRVTLRCSPRSGDLSVYWYQQSLDQGLQFLIQYYNGEERAKGNILERFSAQQFPDLHSELNLSSLELGDSALYFCASSPGLRRGYTFGSGTRLTVV.

This sequence joins TRBV27 and TRBJ2-7, with 8 bases identical to TRBD1. CDR3 size: 15 residues. Losses at the gene ends were 5 bases for V and 0 bases for J; bases not matched to a gene: 6. Per germline, CDR1 MNHEY and CDR2 SMNVEV (reference sequence). CDR3 in amino acids: CASSRRQGSSYEQYF. CDR3 nucleotides: TGTGCCAGCAGTCGAAGACAGGGGAGCTCCTACGAGCAGTACTTC.

The chain carries TRBV5-4 and TRBJ2-7, with a possible D match to TRBD1 (5 bases). Germline V gene data show CDR1 as SGHNT and CDR2 as YYREEE (reference sequence). The CDR3 covers 15 residues. The V gene lost 4 bases and the J gene lost 0 bases, with 14 bases spanning the gap. CDR3 residues: CASSVGQASSYEQYF. The CDR3 DNA is TGTGCCAGCAGCGTGGGGCAGGCCAGCTCCTACGAGCAGTACTTC.

The chain links TRBV3-1 (or the pseudogene TRBV3-2) to TRBJ2-6; possibly TRBD2 for D (6 bases). There are 22 residues in the CDR3. Germline CDR1 LGHDT, CDR2 YNNKEL (reference sequence). V lost 0 bases and J lost 0, with 24 bases in between. The CDR3: CASSQDFGRYRGNFSGANVLTF. CDR3 nucleotides: TGTGCCAGCAGCCAAGATTTTGGGAGGTACCGAGGTAATTTCTCTGGGGCCAACGTCCTGACTTTC.

V gene TRBV10-3 combines with J gene TRBJ1-5; 8 bases fit TRBD1. The CDR3 extends over 13 amino acids. Germline trimming cut 5 bases from V and 6 bases from J; bases unmatched to any gene: 3. Germline CDR1 and CDR2: ENHRY and SYGVKD. The CDR3, as DNA: TGTGCCATCAGTCCGGACAGGGCTCAGCCCCAGCATTTT. Translation: CAISPDRAQPQHF.

The rearrangement links TRBV20-1 to TRBJ2-7, with TRBD1 matching 7 bases. CDR1 DFQATT and CDR2 SNEGSKA come from the germline V gene (reference sequence). V trimming: 3 bases; J trimming: 2 bases; junction bases outside the gene matches: 4. The length of the CDR3 is 13 residues. The CDR3 nucleotides are TGCAGTGCTAGTTGGGACAGAGCCTACGAGCAGTACTTC. This sequence encodes CSASWDRAYEQYF.

The chain combines TRBV11-2 with TRBJ2-7; 10 bases agree with TRBD2. Germline values: CDR1 SGHAT, CDR2 FQNNGV. Trimming at V came to 4 bases and at J to 2 bases, leaving 11 bases not matched to a gene. The CDR3 runs 17 residues. The DNA of the CDR3 is TGTGCCAGCAGCTCATTAATCACTAGCGGGACTCCCTACGAGCAGTACTTC. As protein: CASSSLITSGTPYEQYF. The full variable domain, its missing parts supplied by reference TRBV11-2 and TRBJ2-7, is EAGVAQSPRYKIIEKRQSVAFWCNPISGHATLYWYQQILGQGPKLLIQFQNNGVVDDSQLPKDRFSAERLKGVDSTLKIQPAKLEDSAVYLCASSSLITSGTPYEQYFGPGTRLTVT.

On this clone itself: Other DNA sequences within the sample encode an identical CDR3. The chain carries TRBV9 and TRBJ2-1; 8 bases match TRBD2. Germline lookup yields CDR1 SGDLS and CDR2 YYNGEE. V gave up 2 bases and J gave up 4 bases; unmatched junction bases: 5. This CDR3 contains 15 residues. DNA for the CDR3: TGTGCCAGCAGCGTCGCGGGGGGCTCATACAATGAGCAGTTCTTC. Its protein product is CASSVAGGSYNEQFF. Using reference TRBV9 and TRBJ2-1 for the parts outside the CDR3, the full variable domain is DSGVTQTPKHLITATGQRVTLRCSPRSGDLSVYWYQQSLDQGLQFLIQYYNGEERAKGNILERFSAQQFPDLHSELNLSSLELGDSALYFCASSVAGGSYNEQFFGPGTRLTVL.